The clone carrying this T cell receptor (beta chain) came up a few times. This sample was taken from a study of neoadjuvant nivolumab and ipilimumab in lung cancer. V was shortened by 6 bases and J by 5 bases, with 16 bases between the two germline ends. This CDR3 is built from 14 residues. Germline V lookup: CDR1 ENHRY, CDR2 SYGVKD. Assay: immunoSEQ multiplex PCR; the TCRdb copy retains only in-frame clones and omits some. The table has fewer than 20,000 clones, 85% to 90% seen once. Here the sequenced sample was peripheral blood, taken before neoadjuvant nivolumab, alone or with ipilimumab. The rearrangement links TRBV10-3 to TRBJ1-1; possible D gene TRBD1, 6 bases. The clonotype originates from an adult with non-small cell lung cancer. Here the CDR3 reads CAIRREQGGTEAFF. CDR3 DNA: TGTGCCATCAGGAGAGAACAGGGAGGAACTGAAGCTTTCTTT.